The clone carrying this T cell receptor beta chain has just a few counts. Its antigen remains unidentified. This entry is derived from a study of cytomegalovirus exposure and HLA in healthy donors. With 60 Vbeta and 13 Jbeta primers, the PCR was carried out. Repertoires were generated with immunoSEQ multiplex PCR, while TCRdb's copy carries only in-frame clones and drops some. The table records about 230,000 clones, 78% of them present only once. Per the germline V gene, CDR1 is GTSNPN and CDR2 is SVGIG (reference sequence). The junction had 5 bases not matched to a gene; V was cut back by 3 bases and J by 3 bases. This CDR3 contains 13 residues. Study observations and caveats: Previously analyzed data showed that most TCR beta V segments were productive at a frequency of about 87% or about 30%.

Source material: PBMCs. The source of this sequence is a boy aged 10-17 years in good health and CMV-seronegative. V is TRBV30 and J is TRBJ2-7; TRBD2 agrees at 7 bases. CDR3 sequence (DNA): TGTGCCTGGAGGGGGGGGAGTTACTACGAGCAGTACTTC. Translation: CAWRGGSYYEQYF.